The clone carrying this T cell receptor (beta chain) has a count of ten or more. Its matching antigen is unknown. The record originates from a study of identical twins. General study findings and limits: Conclusions relied on cross-sectional statistical analysis, not following the same donors.

Germline V gene lookup returns CDR1 ENHRY and CDR2 SYGVKD. The CDR3 is 15 amino acids. V lost 3 bases to trimming and J lost 2 bases, with 13 bases between them. One entry per CDR3 protein, called by TCRdb with MiXCR from the 5' RACE reads. The sample lists approximately 350,000 distinct CDR3 sequences, around 12% occurring once. These same records also appear under a second study, on yellow fever vaccine responses in identical twins. That source notes: Among the twins, the vaccine T cell response reportedly seemed partly convergent and partly personalized.

This clonotype originated in a young woman in good health. This rearrangement joins TRBV10-3 to TRBJ2-5; possibly TRBD1 for D (6 bases). Sequencing input: CD8+ T cells sorted from blood. The CDR3 is CAISEGQRIQETQYF. CDR3 in DNA: TGTGCCATCAGTGAAGGACAGCGAATACAAGAGACCCAGTACTTC.